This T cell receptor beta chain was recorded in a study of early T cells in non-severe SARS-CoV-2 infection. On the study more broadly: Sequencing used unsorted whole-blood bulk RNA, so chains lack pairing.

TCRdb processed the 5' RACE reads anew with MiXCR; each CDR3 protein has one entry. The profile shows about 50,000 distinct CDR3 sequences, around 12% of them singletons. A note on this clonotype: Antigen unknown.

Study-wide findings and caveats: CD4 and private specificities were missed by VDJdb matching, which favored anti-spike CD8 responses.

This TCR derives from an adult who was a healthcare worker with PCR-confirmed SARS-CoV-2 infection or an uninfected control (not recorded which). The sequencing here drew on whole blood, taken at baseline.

The CDR3 region is CASRQGAGNIQYF. CDR3 coding DNA: TGTGCCAGCAGACAGGGGGCGGGGAACATTCAGTACTTC. The rearrangement links TRBV12-3 or TRBV12-4 to TRBJ2-4; 9 bases are a match to TRBD1. This CDR3 has 13 residues. The V and J ends lost 6 bases and 7 bases, in that order; junction bases with no gene match: 4.